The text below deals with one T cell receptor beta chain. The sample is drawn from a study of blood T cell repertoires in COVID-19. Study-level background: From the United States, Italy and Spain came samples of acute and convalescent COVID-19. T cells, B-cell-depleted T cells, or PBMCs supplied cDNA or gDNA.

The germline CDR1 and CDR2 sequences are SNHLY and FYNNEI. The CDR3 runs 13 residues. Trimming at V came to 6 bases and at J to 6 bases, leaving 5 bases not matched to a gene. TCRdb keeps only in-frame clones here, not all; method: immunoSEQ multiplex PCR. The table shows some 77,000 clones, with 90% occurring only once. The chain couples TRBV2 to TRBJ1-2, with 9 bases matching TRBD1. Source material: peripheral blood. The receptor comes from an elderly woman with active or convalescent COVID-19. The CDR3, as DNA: TGTGCCAGCAGCCAACAGGGGGCGGATGGCTACACCTTC. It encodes CASSQQGADGYTF.